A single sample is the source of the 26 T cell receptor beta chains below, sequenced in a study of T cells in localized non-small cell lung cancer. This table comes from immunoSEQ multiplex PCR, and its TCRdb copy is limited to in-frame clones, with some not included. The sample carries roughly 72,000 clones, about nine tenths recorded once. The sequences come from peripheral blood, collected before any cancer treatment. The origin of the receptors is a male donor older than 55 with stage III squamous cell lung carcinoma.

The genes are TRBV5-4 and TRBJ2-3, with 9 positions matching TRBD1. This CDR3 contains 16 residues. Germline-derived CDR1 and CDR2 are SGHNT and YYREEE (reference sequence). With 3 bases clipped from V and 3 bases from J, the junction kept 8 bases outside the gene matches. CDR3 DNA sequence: TGTGCCAGCAGCTCAAACAGGGGGCGGGGGACAGATACGCAGTATTTT. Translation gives CASSSNRGRGTDTQYF.

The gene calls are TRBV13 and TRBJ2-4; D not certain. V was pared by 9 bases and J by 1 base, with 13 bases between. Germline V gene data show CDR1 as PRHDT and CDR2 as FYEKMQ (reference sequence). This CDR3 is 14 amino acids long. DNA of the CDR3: TGTGCCAGTCGATTTCGTTTGGCCAAAAACATTCAGTACTTC. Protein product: CASRFRLAKNIQYF.

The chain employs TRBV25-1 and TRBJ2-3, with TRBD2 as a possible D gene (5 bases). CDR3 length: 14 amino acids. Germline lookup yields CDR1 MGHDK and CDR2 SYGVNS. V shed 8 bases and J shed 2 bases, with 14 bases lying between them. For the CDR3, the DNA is TGTGCCAGCCGTTCGGGGTCCTCCACAGATACGCAGTATTTT. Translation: CASRSGSSTDTQYF.

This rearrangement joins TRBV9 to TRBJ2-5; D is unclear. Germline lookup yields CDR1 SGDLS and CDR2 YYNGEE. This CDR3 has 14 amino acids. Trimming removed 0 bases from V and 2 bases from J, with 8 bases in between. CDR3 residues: CASSVGGGQETQYF. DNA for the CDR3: TGTGCCAGCAGCGTAGGGGGTGGGCAAGAGACCCAGTACTTC.

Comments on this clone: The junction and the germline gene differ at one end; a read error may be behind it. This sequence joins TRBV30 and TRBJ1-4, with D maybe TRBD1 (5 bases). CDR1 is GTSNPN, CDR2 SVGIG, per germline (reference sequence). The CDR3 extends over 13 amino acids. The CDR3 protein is CAWSVLEAGTEVF. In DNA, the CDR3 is TGTGCCTGGAGTGTACTCGAGGCCGGGACTGAAGTTTTT.

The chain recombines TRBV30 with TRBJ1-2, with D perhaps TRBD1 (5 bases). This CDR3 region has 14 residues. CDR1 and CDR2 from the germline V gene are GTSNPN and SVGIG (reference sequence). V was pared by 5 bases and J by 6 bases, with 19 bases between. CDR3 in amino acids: CAWASRVGVDGYTF. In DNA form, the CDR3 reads TGTGCCTGGGCATCGAGGGTGGGGGTCGATGGCTACACCTTC.

The DNA for the CDR3 is TGTGCCTGGAGTGTAGAACGTTATAATTCACCCCTCCACTTT. The encoded protein is CAWSVERYNSPLHF. The V gene is TRBV30, the J gene TRBJ1-6; no definite D call. Per the germline V gene, CDR1 is GTSNPN and CDR2 is SVGIG (reference sequence). With 0 bases removed from V and 4 bases from J, the gap between germline ends came to 7 bases. CDR3 length: 14 residues.

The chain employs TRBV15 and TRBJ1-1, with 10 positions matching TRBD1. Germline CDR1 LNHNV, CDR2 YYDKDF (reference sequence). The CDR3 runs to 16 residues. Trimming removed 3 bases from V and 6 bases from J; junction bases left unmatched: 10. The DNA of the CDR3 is TGTGCCACCAGCAGGGCGCAGGGACAGGGGAGCCCTGAAGCTTTCTTT. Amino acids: CATSRAQGQGSPEAFF.

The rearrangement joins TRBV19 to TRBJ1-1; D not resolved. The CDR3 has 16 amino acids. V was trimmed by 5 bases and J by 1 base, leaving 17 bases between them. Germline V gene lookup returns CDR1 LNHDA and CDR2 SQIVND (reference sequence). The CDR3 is CASSLSTVAGNTEAFF. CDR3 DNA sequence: TGTGCCAGTAGTCTTTCGACGGTGGCTGGGAACACTGAAGCTTTCTTT.

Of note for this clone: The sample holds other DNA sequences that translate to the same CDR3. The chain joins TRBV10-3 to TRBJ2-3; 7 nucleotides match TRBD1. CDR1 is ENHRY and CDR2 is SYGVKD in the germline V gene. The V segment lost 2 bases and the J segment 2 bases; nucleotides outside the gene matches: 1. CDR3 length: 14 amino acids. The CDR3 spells CAISEGQDTDTQYF. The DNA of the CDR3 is TGTGCCATCAGTGAGGGACAGGACACAGATACGCAGTATTTT.

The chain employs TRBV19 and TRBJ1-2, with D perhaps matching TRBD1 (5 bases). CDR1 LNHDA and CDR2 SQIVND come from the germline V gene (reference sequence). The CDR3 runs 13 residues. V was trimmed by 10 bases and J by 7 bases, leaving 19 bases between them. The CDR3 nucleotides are TGTGCCACTTGGACGGGGGGAGGCGGTGGCTACACCTTC. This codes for CATWTGGGGGYTF.

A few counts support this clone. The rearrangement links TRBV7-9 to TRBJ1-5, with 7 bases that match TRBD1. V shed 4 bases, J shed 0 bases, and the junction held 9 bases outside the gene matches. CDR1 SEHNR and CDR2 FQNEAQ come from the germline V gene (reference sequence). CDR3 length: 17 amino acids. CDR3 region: CASSSDRGQYSNQPQHF. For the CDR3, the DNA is TGTGCCAGCAGCTCGGACCGGGGACAGTATAGCAATCAGCCCCAGCATTTT.

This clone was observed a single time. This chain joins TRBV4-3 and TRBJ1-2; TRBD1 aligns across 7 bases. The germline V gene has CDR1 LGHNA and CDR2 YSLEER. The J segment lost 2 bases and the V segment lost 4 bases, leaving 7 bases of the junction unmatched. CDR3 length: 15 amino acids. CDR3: CASSLRAGGNYGYTF. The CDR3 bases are TGCGCCAGCAGCCTCCGAGCAGGGGGGAACTATGGCTACACCTTC.

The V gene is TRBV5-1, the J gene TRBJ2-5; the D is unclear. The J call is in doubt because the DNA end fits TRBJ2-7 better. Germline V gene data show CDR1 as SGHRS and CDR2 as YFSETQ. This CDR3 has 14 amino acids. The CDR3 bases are TGCGCCAGCAGCTTCGAGACAAACTCCTACGAGCAGTACTTC. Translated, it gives CASSFETNSYEQYF.

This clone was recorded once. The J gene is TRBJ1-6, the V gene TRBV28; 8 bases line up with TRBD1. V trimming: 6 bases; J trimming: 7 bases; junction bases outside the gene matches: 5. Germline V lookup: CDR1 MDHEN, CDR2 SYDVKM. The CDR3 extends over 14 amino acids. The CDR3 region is CASRDRAGNSPLHF. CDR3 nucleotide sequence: TGTGCCAGCAGGGACAGGGCAGGAAATTCACCCCTCCACTTT.

CDR3 protein: CASGLKGGVEQFF. In DNA form, the CDR3 reads TGTGCCAGCGGACTCAAGGGGGGGGTAGAGCAGTTCTTC. The V call is TRBV7-9, the J call TRBJ2-1, with a weak D call TRBD2 (7 bases). V lost 8 bases and J lost 10, with 18 bases in between. CDR1 is SEHNR, CDR2 FQNEAQ, per germline (reference sequence). The CDR3 spans 13 residues.

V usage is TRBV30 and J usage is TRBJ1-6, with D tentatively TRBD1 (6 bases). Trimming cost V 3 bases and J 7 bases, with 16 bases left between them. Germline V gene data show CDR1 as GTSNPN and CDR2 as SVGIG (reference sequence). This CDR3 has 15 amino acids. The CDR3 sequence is CAWRLSGGGNSPLHF. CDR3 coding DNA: TGTGCCTGGAGACTTTCGGGAGGGGGGAATTCACCCCTCCACTTT.

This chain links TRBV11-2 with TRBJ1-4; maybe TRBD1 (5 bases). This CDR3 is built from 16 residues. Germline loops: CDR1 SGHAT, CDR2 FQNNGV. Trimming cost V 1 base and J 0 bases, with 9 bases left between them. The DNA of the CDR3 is TGTGCCAGCAGCTTAGGACAGTCTGCAACTAATGAAAAACTGTTTTTT. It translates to CASSLGQSATNEKLFF.

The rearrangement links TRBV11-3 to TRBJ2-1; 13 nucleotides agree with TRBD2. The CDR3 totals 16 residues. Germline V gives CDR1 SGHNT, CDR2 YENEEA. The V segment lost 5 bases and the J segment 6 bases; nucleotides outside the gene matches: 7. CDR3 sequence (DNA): TGTGCCAGCAGCCGAGGACTAGCGGGGGCTCGCAATGAGCAGTTCTTC. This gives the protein CASSRGLAGARNEQFF.

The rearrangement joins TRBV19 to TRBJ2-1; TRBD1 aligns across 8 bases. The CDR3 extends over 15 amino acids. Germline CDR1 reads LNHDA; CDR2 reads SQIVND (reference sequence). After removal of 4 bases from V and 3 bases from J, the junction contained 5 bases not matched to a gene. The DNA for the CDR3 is TGTGCCAGTAGTACGGAGGACAGGGTCTACAATGAGCAGTTCTTC. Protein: CASSTEDRVYNEQFF.

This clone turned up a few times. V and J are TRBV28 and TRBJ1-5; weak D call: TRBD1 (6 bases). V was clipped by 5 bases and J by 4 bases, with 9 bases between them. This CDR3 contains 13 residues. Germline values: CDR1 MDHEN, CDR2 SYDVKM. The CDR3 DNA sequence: TGTGCCAGCAGTCTGGACAGAAATCAGCCCCAGCATTTT. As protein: CASSLDRNQPQHF.

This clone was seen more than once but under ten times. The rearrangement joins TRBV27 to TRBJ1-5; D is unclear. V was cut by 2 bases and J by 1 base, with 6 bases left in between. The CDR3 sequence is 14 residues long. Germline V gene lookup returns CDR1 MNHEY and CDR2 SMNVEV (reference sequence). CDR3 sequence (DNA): TGTGCCAGCAGTTTAGGGCCAAGCAATCAGCCCCAGCATTTT. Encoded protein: CASSLGPSNQPQHF.

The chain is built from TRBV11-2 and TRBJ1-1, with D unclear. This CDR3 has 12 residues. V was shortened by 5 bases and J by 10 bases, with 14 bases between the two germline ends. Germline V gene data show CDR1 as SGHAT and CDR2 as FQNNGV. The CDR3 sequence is CASSPRLFGAFF. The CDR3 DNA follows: TGTGCCAGCAGCCCCCGGCTATTTGGAGCTTTCTTT.

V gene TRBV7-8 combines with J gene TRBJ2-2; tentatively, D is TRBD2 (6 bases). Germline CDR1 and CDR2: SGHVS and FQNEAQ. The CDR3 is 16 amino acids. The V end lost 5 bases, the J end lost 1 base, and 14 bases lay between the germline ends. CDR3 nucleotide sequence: TGTGCCAGCAGCCAGACGACTAGTCGGAACACCGGGGAGCTGTTTTTT. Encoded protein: CASSQTTSRNTGELFF.

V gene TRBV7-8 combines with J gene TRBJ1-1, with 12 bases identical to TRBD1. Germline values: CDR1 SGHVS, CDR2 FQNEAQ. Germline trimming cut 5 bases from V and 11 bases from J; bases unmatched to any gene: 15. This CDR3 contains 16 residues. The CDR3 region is CASSISPGTGGAEAFF. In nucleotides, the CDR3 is TGTGCCAGCAGCATATCACCCGGGACAGGGGGCGCGGAGGCTTTCTTT.

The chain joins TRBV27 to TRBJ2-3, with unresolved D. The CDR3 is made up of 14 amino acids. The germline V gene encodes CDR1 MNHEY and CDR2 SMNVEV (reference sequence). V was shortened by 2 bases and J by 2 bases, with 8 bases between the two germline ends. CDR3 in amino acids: CASSLTPDTDTQYF. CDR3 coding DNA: TGTGCCAGCAGTTTAACGCCAGACACAGATACGCAGTATTTT.